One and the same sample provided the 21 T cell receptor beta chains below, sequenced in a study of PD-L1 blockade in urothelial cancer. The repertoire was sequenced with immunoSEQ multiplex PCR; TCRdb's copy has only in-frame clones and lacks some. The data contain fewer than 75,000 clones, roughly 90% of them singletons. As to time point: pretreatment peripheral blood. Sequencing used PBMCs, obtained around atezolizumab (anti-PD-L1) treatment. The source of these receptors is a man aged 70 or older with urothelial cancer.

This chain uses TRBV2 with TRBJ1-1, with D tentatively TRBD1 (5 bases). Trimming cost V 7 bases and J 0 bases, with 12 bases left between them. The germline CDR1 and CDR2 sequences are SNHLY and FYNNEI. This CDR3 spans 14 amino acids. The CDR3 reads CASTRGEMNTEAFF. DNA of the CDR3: TGTGCCAGCACTAGGGGCGAAATGAACACTGAAGCTTTCTTT.

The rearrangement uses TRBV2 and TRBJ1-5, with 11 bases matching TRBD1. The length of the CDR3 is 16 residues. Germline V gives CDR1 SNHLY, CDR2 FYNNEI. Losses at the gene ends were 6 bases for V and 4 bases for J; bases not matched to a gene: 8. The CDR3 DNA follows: TGTGCCAGCAGCGAGCGGACAGGGGGCGGGAATCAGCCCCAGCATTTT. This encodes CASSERTGGGNQPQHF.

The CDR3 sequence is CASSPNSGSNQPQHF. The CDR3 DNA sequence: TGTGCCAGCTCACCGAACAGCGGGAGCAATCAGCCCCAGCATTTT. The rearrangement joins TRBV18 to TRBJ1-5; D remains ambiguous. The CDR3 totals 15 residues. With 3 bases removed from V and 1 base from J, the gap between germline ends came to 10 bases. From germline, CDR1 is KGHSH and CDR2 LQKENI.

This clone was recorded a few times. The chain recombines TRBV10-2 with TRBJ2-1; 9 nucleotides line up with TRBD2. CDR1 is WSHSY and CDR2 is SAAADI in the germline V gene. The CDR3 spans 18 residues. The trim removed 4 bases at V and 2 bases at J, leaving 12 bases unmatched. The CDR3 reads CASSALSKREVTYNEQFF. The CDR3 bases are TGCGCCAGCAGTGCTTTATCAAAGCGGGAGGTCACCTACAATGAGCAGTTCTTC.

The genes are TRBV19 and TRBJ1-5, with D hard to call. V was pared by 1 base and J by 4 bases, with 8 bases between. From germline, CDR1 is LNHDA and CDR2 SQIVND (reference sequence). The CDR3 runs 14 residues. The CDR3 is CASSIGSENQPQHF. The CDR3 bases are TGTGCCAGTAGTATAGGATCGGAGAATCAGCCCCAGCATTTT.

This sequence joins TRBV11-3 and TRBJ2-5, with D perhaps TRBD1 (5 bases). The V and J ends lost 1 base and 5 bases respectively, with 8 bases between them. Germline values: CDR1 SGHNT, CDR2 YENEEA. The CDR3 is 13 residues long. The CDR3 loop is CASSLGGQETQYF. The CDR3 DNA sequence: TGTGCCAGCAGCTTAGGGGGCCAGGAGACCCAGTACTTC.

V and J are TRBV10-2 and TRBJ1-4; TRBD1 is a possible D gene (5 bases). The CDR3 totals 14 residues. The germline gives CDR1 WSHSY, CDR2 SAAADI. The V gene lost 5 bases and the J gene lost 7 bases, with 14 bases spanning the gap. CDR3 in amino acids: CASSQGAQGEKLFF. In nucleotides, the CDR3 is TGCGCCAGCAGTCAAGGGGCGCAGGGTGAAAAACTGTTTTTT.

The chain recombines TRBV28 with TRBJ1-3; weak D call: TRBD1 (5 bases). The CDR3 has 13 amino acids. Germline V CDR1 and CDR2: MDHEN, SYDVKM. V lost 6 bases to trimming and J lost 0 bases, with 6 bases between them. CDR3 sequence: CASRGHSGNTIYF. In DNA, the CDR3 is TGTGCCAGCAGGGGGCACTCTGGAAACACCATATATTTT.

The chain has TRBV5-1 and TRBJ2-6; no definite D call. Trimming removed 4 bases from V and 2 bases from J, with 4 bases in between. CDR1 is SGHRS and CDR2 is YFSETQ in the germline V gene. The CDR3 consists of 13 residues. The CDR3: CASSQTGANVLTF. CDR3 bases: TGCGCCAGCAGCCAAACTGGGGCCAACGTCCTGACTTTC.

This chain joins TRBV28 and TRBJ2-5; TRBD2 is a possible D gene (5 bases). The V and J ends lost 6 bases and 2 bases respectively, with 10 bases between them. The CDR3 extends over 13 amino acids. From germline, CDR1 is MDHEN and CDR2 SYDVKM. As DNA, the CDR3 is TGTGCCAGCAGGAGGTCGGGGCAAGAGACCCAGTACTTC. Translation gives CASRRSGQETQYF.

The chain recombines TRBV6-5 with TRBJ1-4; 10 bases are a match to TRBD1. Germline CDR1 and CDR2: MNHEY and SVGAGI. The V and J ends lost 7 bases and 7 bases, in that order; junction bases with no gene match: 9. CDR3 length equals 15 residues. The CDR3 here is CASKRQGAITEKLFF. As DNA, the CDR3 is TGTGCCAGCAAGAGACAGGGGGCGATAACTGAAAAACTGTTTTTT.

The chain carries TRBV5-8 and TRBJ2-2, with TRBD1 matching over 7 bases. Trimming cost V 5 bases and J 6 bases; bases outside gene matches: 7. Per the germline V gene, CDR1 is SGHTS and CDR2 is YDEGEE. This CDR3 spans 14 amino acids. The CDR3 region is CASSRDRAPGELFF. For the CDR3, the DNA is TGTGCCAGCAGTCGAGACAGGGCCCCCGGGGAGCTGTTTTTT.

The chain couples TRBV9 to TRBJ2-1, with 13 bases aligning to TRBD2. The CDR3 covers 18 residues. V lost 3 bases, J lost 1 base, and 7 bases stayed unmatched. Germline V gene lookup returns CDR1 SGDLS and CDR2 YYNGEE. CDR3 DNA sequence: TGTGCCAGCAGCGCCGGGACTAGCGGGGTACCGTCCTACAATGAGCAGTTCTTC. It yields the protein CASSAGTSGVPSYNEQFF. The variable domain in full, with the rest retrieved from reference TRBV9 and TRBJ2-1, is DSGVTQTPKHLITATGQRVTLRCSPRSGDLSVYWYQQSLDQGLQFLIQYYNGEERAKGNILERFSAQQFPDLHSELNLSSLELGDSALYFCASSAGTSGVPSYNEQFFGPGTRLTVL.

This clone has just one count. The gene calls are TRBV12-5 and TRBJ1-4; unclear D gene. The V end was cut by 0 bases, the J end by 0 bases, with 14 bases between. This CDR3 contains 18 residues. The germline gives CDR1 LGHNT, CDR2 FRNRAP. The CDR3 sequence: CASGLVKGGRPTNEKLFF. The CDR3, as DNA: TGTGCTAGTGGTTTGGTAAAAGGAGGACGACCAACTAATGAAAAACTGTTTTTT.

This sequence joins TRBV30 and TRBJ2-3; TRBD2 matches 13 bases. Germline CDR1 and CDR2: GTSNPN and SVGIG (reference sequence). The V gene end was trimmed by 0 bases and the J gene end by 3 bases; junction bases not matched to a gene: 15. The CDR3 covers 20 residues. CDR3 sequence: CAWSVSTSGRARRRTDTQYF. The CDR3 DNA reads TGTGCCTGGAGTGTATCTACTAGCGGGAGGGCCCGGCGGAGAACAGATACGCAGTATTTT.

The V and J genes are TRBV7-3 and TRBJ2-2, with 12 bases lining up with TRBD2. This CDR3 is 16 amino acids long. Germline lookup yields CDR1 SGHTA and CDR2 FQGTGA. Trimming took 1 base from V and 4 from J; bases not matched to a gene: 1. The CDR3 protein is CASSLKGLAGTGELFF. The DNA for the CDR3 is TGTGCCAGCAGCTTAAAGGGACTAGCGGGCACCGGGGAGCTGTTTTTT.

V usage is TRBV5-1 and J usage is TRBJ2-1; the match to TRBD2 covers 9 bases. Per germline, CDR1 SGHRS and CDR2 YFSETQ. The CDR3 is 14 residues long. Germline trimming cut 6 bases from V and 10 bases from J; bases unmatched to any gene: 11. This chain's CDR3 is CASTFGAGGGEQFF. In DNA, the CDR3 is TGCGCCAGCACTTTTGGAGCGGGAGGAGGGGAGCAGTTCTTC.

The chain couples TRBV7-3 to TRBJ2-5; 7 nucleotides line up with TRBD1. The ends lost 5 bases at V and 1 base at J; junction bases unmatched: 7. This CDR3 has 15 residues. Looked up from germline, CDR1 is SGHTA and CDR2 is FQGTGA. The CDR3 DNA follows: TGTGCCAGCAGCCGCACCGGGACAGCCCAAGAGACCCAGTACTTC. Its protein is CASSRTGTAQETQYF.

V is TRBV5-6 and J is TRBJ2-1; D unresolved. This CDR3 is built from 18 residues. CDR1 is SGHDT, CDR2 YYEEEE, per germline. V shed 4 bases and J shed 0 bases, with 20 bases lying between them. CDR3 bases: TGTGCCAGCAGCGTGTACCTGATAGTCGTGAGCTCCTACAATGAGCAGTTCTTC. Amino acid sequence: CASSVYLIVVSSYNEQFF.

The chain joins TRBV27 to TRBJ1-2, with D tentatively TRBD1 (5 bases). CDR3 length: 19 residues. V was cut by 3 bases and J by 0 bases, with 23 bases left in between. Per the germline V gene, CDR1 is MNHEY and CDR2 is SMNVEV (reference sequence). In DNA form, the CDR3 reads TGTGCCAGCAGTTTTGTACGAAAGGACACCATTCCCTCTAACTATGGCTACACCTTC. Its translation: CASSFVRKDTIPSNYGYTF.

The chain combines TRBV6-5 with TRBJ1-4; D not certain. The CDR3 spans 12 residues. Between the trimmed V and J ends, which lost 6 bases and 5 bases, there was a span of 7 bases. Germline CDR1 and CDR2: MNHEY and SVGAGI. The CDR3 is CASRRGNEKLFF. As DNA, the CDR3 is TGTGCCAGCAGACGAGGGAATGAAAAACTGTTTTTT.